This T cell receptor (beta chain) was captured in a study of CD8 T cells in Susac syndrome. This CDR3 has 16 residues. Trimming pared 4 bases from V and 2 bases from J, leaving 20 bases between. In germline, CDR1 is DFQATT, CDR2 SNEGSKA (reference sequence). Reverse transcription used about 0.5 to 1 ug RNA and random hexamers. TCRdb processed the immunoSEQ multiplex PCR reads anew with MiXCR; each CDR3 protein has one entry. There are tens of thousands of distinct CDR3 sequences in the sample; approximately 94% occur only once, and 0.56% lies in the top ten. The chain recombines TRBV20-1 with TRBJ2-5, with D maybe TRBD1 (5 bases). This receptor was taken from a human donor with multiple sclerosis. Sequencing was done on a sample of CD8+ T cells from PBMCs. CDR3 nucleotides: TGCAGTGCTACTTCGCCTGGTACAGGAGAACAAGAGACCCAGTACTTC. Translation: CSATSPGTGEQETQYF.